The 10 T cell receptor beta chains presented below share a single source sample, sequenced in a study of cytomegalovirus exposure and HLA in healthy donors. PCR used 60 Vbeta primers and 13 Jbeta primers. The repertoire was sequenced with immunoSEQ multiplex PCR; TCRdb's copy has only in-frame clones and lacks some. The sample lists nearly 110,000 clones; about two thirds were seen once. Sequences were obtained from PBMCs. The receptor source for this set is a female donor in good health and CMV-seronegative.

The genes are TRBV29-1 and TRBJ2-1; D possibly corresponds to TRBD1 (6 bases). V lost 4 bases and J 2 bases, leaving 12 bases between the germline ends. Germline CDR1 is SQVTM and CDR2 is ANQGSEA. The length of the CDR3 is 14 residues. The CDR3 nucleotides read TGCAGCGTTGGGCGGCAGGGGACCTACAATGAGCAGTTCTTC. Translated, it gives CSVGRQGTYNEQFF.

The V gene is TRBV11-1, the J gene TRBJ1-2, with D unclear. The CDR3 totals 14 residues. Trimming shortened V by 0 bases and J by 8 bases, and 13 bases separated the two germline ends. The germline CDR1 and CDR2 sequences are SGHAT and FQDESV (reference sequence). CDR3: CASSLAGSLMGYTF. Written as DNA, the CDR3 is TGTGCCAGCAGCTTAGCGGGCAGTCTGATGGGCTACACCTTC.

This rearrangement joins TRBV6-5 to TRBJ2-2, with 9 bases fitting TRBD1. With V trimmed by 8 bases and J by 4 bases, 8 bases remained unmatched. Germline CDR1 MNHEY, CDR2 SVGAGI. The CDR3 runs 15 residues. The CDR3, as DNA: TGTGCCAGCGGACCACAGGGGGCGGTCACCGGGGAGCTGTTTTTT. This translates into CASGPQGAVTGELFF.

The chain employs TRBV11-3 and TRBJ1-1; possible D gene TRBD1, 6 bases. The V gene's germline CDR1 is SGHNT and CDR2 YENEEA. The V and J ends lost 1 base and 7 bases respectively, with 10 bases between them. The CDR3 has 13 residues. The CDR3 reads CASSLGIQGEAFF. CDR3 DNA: TGTGCCAGCAGCTTAGGGATACAGGGTGAAGCTTTCTTT.

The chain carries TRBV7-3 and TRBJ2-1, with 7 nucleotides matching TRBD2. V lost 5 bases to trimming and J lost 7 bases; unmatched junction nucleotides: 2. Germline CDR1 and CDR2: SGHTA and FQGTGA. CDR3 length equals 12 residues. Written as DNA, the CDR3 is TGTGCCAGCAGCCCGGGGGGTAATGAGCAGTTCTTC. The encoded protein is CASSPGGNEQFF.

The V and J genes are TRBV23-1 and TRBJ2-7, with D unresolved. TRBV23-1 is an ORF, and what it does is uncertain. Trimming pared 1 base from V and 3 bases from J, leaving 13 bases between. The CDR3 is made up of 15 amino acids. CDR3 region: CASSQLKPTLYEQYF. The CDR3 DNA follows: TGCGCCAGCAGTCAATTAAAGCCCACCCTCTACGAGCAGTACTTC.

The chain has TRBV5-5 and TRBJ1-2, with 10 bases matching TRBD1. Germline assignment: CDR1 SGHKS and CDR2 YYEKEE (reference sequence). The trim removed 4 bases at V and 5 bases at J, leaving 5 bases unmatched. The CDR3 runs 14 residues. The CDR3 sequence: CASSPGTGEYGYTF. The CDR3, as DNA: TGTGCCAGCAGCCCCGGGACAGGGGAGTATGGCTACACCTTC.

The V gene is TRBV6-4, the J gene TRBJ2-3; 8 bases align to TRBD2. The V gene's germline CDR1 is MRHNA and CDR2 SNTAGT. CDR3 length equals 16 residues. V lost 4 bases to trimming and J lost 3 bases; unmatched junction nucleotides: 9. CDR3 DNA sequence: TGTGCCAGCAGTGTCAGCAGCGGGAGTGGTACAGATACGCAGTATTTT. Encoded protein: CASSVSSGSGTDTQYF.

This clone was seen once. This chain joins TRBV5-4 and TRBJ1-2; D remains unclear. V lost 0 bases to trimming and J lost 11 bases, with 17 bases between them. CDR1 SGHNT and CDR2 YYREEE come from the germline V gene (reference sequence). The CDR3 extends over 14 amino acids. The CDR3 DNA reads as TGTGCCAGCAGCTTGGTCGGCAGGAATCCATCTTACACCTTC. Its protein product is CASSLVGRNPSYTF.

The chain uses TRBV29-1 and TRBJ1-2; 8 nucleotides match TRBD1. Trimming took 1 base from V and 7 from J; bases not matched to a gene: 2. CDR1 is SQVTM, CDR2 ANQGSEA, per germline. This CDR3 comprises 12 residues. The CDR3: CSVEGTGSGYTF. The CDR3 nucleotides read TGCAGCGTTGAAGGGACAGGGTCTGGCTACACCTTC.